This TCR beta chain is from a study of Ad26.COV2.S vaccination and SARS-CoV-2 variants. Treatment denoted: about 20 received Ad26.COV2.S at low or high dose, single or two shots; several received placebo; per-sample allocation not given. Samples analyzed were those drawn on day 63 after the first vaccine or placebo injection. Sequenced by immunoSEQ multiplex PCR; TCRdb stores in-frame clones only, minus some. Of 380,000 or so clones in the sample, under 90% were seen once. The length of the CDR3 is 14 residues. CDR1 is SGDLS and CDR2 is YYNGEE in the germline V gene. The V gene lost 3 bases and the J gene lost 6 bases, with 13 bases spanning the gap.

The input for sequencing was peripheral blood, taken in a trial of Ad26.COV2.S vaccine versus placebo. This clonotype was sampled from a person between 18 and 60 years old who received the Ad26.COV2.S COVID-19 vaccine or a placebo. This chain joins TRBV9 and TRBJ1-3; D unresolved. Here the CDR3 reads CASSAKGVTNTIYF. CDR3 nucleotide sequence: TGTGCCAGCAGCGCCAAGGGAGTGACAAACACCATATATTTT.